This entry features one T cell receptor beta chain sequence. As yet, its antigen is unknown. J gave up 3 bases and V 4 bases, and 6 bases lay outside the gene matches. Germline V gene sequence: CDR1 SGHNT, CDR2 YYREEE (reference sequence). The CDR3 totals 15 residues. The record originates from a study of cytomegalovirus exposure and HLA in healthy donors. Notes on the study in general: Three CMV-associated chains were confirmed in vitro to be specific for CMV antigens.

The protocol was immunoSEQ multiplex PCR, while the TCRdb copy is restricted to in-frame clones and leaves out a portion. The sample holds more than 140,000 clones, roughly nine tenths seen once. The TCR comes from a woman aged 18 to 35 in good health and CMV-seropositive. The chain recombines TRBV5-4 with TRBJ2-3, with 9 bases identical to TRBD2. Sequencing used PBMCs. CDR3 loop: CASSPSGLATDTQYF. The DNA of the CDR3 is TGTGCCAGCAGCCCCTCGGGACTAGCAACAGATACGCAGTATTTT.